This T cell receptor (beta chain) was found in a study of blood T cell repertoires in COVID-19. The germline gives CDR1 LNHDA, CDR2 SQIVND (reference sequence). Between the trimmed V and J ends, which lost 6 bases and 4 bases, there was a span of 19 bases. The CDR3 is 16 residues long. TCRdb's table, derived via immunoSEQ multiplex PCR, lists solely in-frame clones and lacks some. The sample gives approximately 78,000 clones, approximately 93% of which show up once; 2.6% is in the top ten. The chain uses TRBV19 and TRBJ2-1; a weak D match, TRBD1 (6 bases). This TCR came from a man over 45 with COVID-19, enrolled during active disease. Sequencing was done on a sample of peripheral blood. CDR3 nucleotides: TGTGCCAGTAGAACTTCTCCCGGGACACCATACAATGAGCAGTTCTTC. Protein: CASRTSPGTPYNEQFF.